This T cell receptor beta chain was found in a study of T cell responses to AZD1222 COVID-19 vaccine. Assay: immunoSEQ multiplex PCR; the TCRdb copy retains only in-frame clones and omits some. The table includes 200,000 to 250,000 clones, approximately 94% detected once. Per the germline V gene, CDR1 is KGHDR and CDR2 is SFDVKD. V was cut by 7 bases and J by 8 bases, with 10 bases left in between. The length of the CDR3 is 12 residues. The receptor's source is an adult who received the MenACWY meningococcal vaccine as a control. The sample was peripheral blood, taken 28 days after the second dose of the MenACWY control vaccine. The chain combines TRBV24-1 with TRBJ2-2; D gene unclear. CDR3 coding DNA: TGTGCCACCAGGGGGATTACAGGGGAGCTGTTTTTT. Protein product: CATRGITGELFF.